This T cell receptor beta chain was recorded in a study of blood T cells in healthy people across ages. Using a J-beta primer mix together with a sample-barcoded 5' primer, a second PCR was run for roughly 6 to 12 cycles. One entry per CDR3 protein, called by TCRdb with MiXCR from the 5' RACE reads. The table records around 800,000 distinct CDR3 sequences, roughly 26% of them present only once. These data were also filed under a second study, of T cells of mothers and their children.

Sequences were obtained from blood. The receptor comes from a boy younger than 18 in good health.

The CDR3 loop is CASSRGGTSGGSNEQFF. The DNA of the CDR3 is TGTGCCAGCAGCCGAGGGGGGACTAGCGGGGGATCCAATGAGCAGTTCTTC. The chain is built from TRBV4-2 and TRBJ2-7; 14 bases fit TRBD2. The J call is uncertain, as TRBJ2-1 better fits the DNA end. Germline V gene data show CDR1 as LGHNA and CDR2 as YNFKEQ. The CDR3 extends over 17 amino acids.